The next 7 T cell receptor beta chains were all read from a single sample in a study of Graves' ophthalmopathy and Graves' hyperthyroidism. Amplification of the TCR beta CDR3 regions used RNA transcripts (as template). HTBI primers were employed in first-round RT-PCR, then a second-round multiplex PCR followed. TCRdb ran MiXCR on the multiplex PCR reads and lists one entry per CDR3 protein. The profile shows 400,000 or so distinct CDR3 sequences, 15% of them singletons. The sample consisted of peripheral blood. The receptors originated from a woman aged 18-35 years with stable Graves' hyperthyroidism.

This clonotype was seen at least ten times. This sequence joins TRBV6-1 and TRBJ2-7; 9 bases fit TRBD1. Germline V lookup: CDR1 MNHNS, CDR2 SASEGT. This CDR3 has 15 residues. The trim removed 6 bases at V and 3 bases at J, leaving 9 bases unmatched. The DNA for the CDR3 is TGTGCCAGCAGAGACCGGGACAGGGTGAACTACGAGCAGTACTTC. This codes for CASRDRDRVNYEQYF.

The CDR3 coding sequence is TGTGCCACCAGCAGAGGGGTAGAACAGCCCCAGCATTTT. This encodes CATSRGVEQPQHF. V is TRBV15 and J is TRBJ1-5; no clear D gene. CDR3 length equals 13 residues. Germline V gene data show CDR1 as LNHNV and CDR2 as YYDKDF (reference sequence). V was cut by 1 base and J by 7 bases, with 8 bases left in between.

In this sample, this clonotype turned up many times. The J gene is TRBJ1-2, the V gene TRBV6-2 or TRBV6-3, with D hard to call. From germline, CDR1 is MNHEY and CDR2 SVGEGT. V lost 6 bases, J lost 1 base, and 9 bases lay in between. This CDR3 comprises 13 residues. CDR3 DNA: TGTGCCAGCAGCATAAGATATAACTATGGCTACACCTTC. This encodes CASSIRYNYGYTF.

This clonotype was picked up many times. This chain joins TRBV11-3 and TRBJ2-7; D is possibly TRBD1 (7 bases). The CDR3 covers 14 residues. The ends were cut back, 4 bases at V and 6 bases at J, with 16 bases in the middle. The germline CDR1 and CDR2 sequences are SGHNT and YENEEA. The chain's CDR3 is CASSSRQGGSEQYF. The CDR3 DNA reads as TGTGCCAGCAGCTCGCGCCAGGGGGGATCCGAGCAGTACTTC.

This clonotype was seen at least ten times. The chain employs TRBV28 and TRBJ2-2, with D tentatively TRBD2 (6 bases). Trimming left V 6 bases short and J 5 bases short, with 10 bases between. This CDR3 is built from 13 residues. Per the germline V gene, CDR1 is MDHEN and CDR2 is SYDVKM. The CDR3 here is CASRRDYTGELFF. CDR3 DNA: TGTGCCAGCAGGCGGGATTATACCGGGGAGCTGTTTTTT.

The chain carries TRBV28 and TRBJ1-5, with 9 bases aligning to TRBD1. The ends lost 6 bases at V and 6 bases at J; junction bases unmatched: 12. The CDR3 sequence is 16 residues long. CDR1 MDHEN and CDR2 SYDVKM come from the germline V gene. The CDR3 here is CASRLPPGQGIQPQHF. CDR3 nucleotide sequence: TGTGCCAGCAGGTTACCCCCGGGACAGGGTATTCAGCCCCAGCATTTT.

For this clonotype: A read error may produce the germline difference seen at one junction end. CDR3 sequence reads: CARSLDARGALEENQPQRF. In DNA, the CDR3 is TGTGCCAGGAGCTTAGACGCGCGGGGGGCGTTAGAAGAGAATCAGCCCCAGCGTTTT. This chain connects TRBV11-2 to TRBJ1-5, with a possible D match to TRBD1 (6 bases). CDR3 length: 19 residues. CDR1 is SGHAT and CDR2 is FQNNGV in the germline V gene.